Shown below are 10 T cell receptor beta chains from a single sample sequenced in a study of blood T cell repertoires in COVID-19 (dated by TCRdb to the early 2020s). Libraries were built with the immunoSEQ multiplex PCR assay. TCRdb holds this immuneACCESS table with in-frame rearrangements only. Some clones are missing; in checked studies, unresolved V genes explain under half, and the rest has no known cause. The sample contains some 100,000 clones, 80% to 90% of them found a single time. The ten most abundant clones make up 10% to 15% of the sample. The sample taken for sequencing was peripheral blood. The receptor set was obtained from a human donor in a cohort sampled during active COVID-19.

The V call is TRBV11-3, the J call TRBJ1-1; no reliable D call. The CDR3 runs to 11 residues. Trimming shortened V by 6 bases and J by 5 bases, and 7 bases separated the two germline ends. Germline V lookup: CDR1 SGHNT, CDR2 YENEEA. CDR3: CASRADTEAFF. In DNA form, the CDR3 reads TGTGCCAGCAGGGCGGATACTGAAGCTTTCTTT.

The chain recombines TRBV6-4 with TRBJ1-1; D gene uncertain. The CDR3 spans 13 residues. Germline CDR1 and CDR2: MRHNA and SNTAGT. V lost 2 bases and J 1 base, leaving 5 bases between the germline ends. The CDR3: CASSDRSNTEAFF. The CDR3 bases are TGTGCCAGCAGTGACCGGTCGAACACTGAAGCTTTCTTT.

The V and J genes are TRBV18 and TRBJ1-5; TRBD1 might be the D (6 bases). The CDR3 runs 17 residues. Per the germline V gene, CDR1 is KGHSH and CDR2 is LQKENI. Trimming pared 3 bases from V and 1 base from J, leaving 16 bases between. The CDR3 spells CASSPQGITGSNQPQHF. CDR3 bases: TGTGCCAGCTCACCTCAGGGGATCACGGGGAGCAATCAGCCCCAGCATTTT.

The chain employs TRBV3-1 (or the pseudogene TRBV3-2) and TRBJ2-1, with D tentatively TRBD1 (6 bases). The germline V and J ends were trimmed by 4 bases and 4 bases, with 29 bases remaining between them. This CDR3 has 20 amino acids. CDR1 is LGHDT and CDR2 is YNNKEL in the germline V gene (reference sequence). This chain's CDR3 is CASSRNREKQGSHHYNEQFF. In DNA, the CDR3 is TGTGCCAGCAGCCGAAATCGCGAAAAACAGGGCTCCCACCATTACAATGAGCAGTTCTTC.

The CDR3 region is CASSLGTSNEQYF. In DNA, the CDR3 is TGTGCCAGCAGCTTAGGGACTAGTAACGAGCAGTACTTC. The rearrangement joins TRBV7-2 to TRBJ2-7; 7 positions agree with TRBD2. J was trimmed by 5 bases and V by 1 base; bases with no gene match: 2. This CDR3 region has 13 residues. Germline CDR1 and CDR2: SGHTA and FQGNSA. Supplemented by reference TRBV7-2 and TRBJ2-7, the full variable domain reads GAGVSQSPSNKVTEKGKDVELRCDPISGHTALYWYRQSLGQGLEFLIYFQGNSAPDKSGLPSDRFSAERTGGSVSTLTIQRTQQEDSAVYLCASSLGTSNEQYFGPGTRLTVT.

The V gene is TRBV2, the J gene TRBJ2-3; D gene uncertain. V shed 3 bases and J shed 0 bases, with 7 bases lying between them. The CDR3 contains 14 residues. Germline CDR1 is SNHLY and CDR2 is FYNNEI. CDR3 sequence reads: CASSDKTSTDTQYF. The CDR3 bases are TGTGCCAGCAGTGACAAGACTAGCACAGATACGCAGTATTTT.

This chain joins TRBV5-8 and TRBJ2-7; 9 nucleotides line up with TRBD2. The CDR3 runs 15 residues. Per the germline V gene, CDR1 is SGHTS and CDR2 is YDEGEE. Trimming took 0 bases from V and 2 from J; bases not matched to a gene: 3. The DNA of the CDR3 is TGTGCCAGCAGCTTGGCGGCGGGGGGGACCTACGAGCAGTACTTC. Encoded protein: CASSLAAGGTYEQYF.

The V call is TRBV29-1, the J call TRBJ1-1; no clear D. Germline CDR1 SQVTM, CDR2 ANQGSEA. The CDR3 sequence is 12 residues long. Trimming cost V 7 bases and J 4 bases, with 13 bases left between them. The CDR3 sequence is CSAEVSGTEAFF. The CDR3 bases are TGCAGCGCTGAGGTCTCAGGCACTGAAGCTTTCTTT.

This chain links TRBV2 with TRBJ1-1, with 7 nucleotides matching TRBD1. The CDR3 extends over 16 amino acids. V shed 5 bases and J 0 bases; nucleotides not matched to a gene: 9. CDR1 and CDR2 from the germline V gene are SNHLY and FYNNEI. CDR3 loop: CASSSRGTSLNTEAFF. CDR3 sequence (DNA): TGTGCCAGCAGTTCCAGGGGGACAAGTTTGAACACTGAAGCTTTCTTT.

This chain links TRBV12-3 or TRBV12-4 with TRBJ1-1; a possible D gene is TRBD1 (5 bases). This CDR3 has 13 amino acids. Trimming removed 6 bases from V and 1 base from J, with 9 bases in between. The CDR3 nucleotides read TGTGCCAGCAGAGGACACGCGAACACTGAAGCTTTCTTT. Translating gives CASRGHANTEAFF.